The 31 T cell receptor beta chains presented below share a single source sample, sequenced in a study of shared clonotypes between healthy human individuals. Method: immunoSEQ multiplex PCR; TCRdb's copy keeps in-frame clones and lacks some. Of 2 million to 2.5 million clones in the sample, less than 95% are singletons; the top ten hold 1% to 1.3%. As defined, naive CD8 cells were CD45RO-negative and positively selected for CCR7, with terminally differentiated effector memory CD45RA+ cells excluded. Sequencing was performed on naive CD8+ T cells sorted from blood. The receptors were gathered from a man in his late teens or twenties in good health.

The V gene is TRBV4-1, the J gene TRBJ2-2; 10 bases map to TRBD2. This CDR3 region has 15 residues. The J segment lost 5 bases and the V segment lost 2 bases, leaving 2 bases of the junction unmatched. CDR1 and CDR2 from the germline V gene are MGHRA and YSYEKL. The CDR3 spells CASSQLLAGTGELFF. CDR3 nucleotide sequence: TGCGCCAGCAGCCAATTACTAGCGGGAACCGGGGAGCTGTTTTTT.

This sequence joins TRBV6-5 and TRBJ2-3, with D unresolved. The germline V gene has CDR1 MNHEY and CDR2 SVGAGI. Trimming removed 6 bases from V and 6 bases from J, with 16 bases in between. The length of the CDR3 is 14 residues. The CDR3 DNA is TGTGCCAGCAGCTCCACCTCACGGTCCGATACGCAGTATTTT. This gives the protein CASSSTSRSDTQYF.

The chain employs TRBV30 and TRBJ2-5, with D possibly matching TRBD1 (5 bases). Trimming left V 2 bases short and J 4 bases short, with 14 bases between. The CDR3 runs to 14 residues. Looked up from germline, CDR1 is GTSNPN and CDR2 is SVGIG (reference sequence). CDR3: CAWSWGSTGETQYF. The CDR3 bases are TGTGCCTGGAGTTGGGGCTCAACCGGAGAGACCCAGTACTTC.

This clone was observed a single time. The V and J genes are TRBV18 and TRBJ1-2; D call uncertain. There are 14 residues in the CDR3. Germline CDR1 KGHSH, CDR2 LQKENI. V dropped 0 bases and J dropped 8 bases, with 13 bases sitting between them. The CDR3 loop is CASSPPEAIWGYTF. The DNA for the CDR3 is TGTGCCAGCTCACCACCGGAGGCTATATGGGGCTACACCTTC.

The chain employs TRBV27 and TRBJ1-5; TRBD1 might be the D (6 bases). CDR3 length equals 17 residues. Germline lookup yields CDR1 MNHEY and CDR2 SMNVEV (reference sequence). V was cut by 4 bases and J by 7 bases, with 23 bases left in between. CDR3 bases: TGTGCCAGCAGTTCAATTGTGGGACATCCCCCCGGCCAGCCCCAGCATTTT. Translating gives CASSSIVGHPPGQPQHF.

V and J are TRBV7-9 and TRBJ2-7; D may be TRBD2 (5 bases). This CDR3 comprises 13 residues. CDR1 and CDR2 from the germline V gene are SEHNR and FQNEAQ (reference sequence). Trimming took off 5 bases at V and 4 bases at J, with 12 bases between the two ends. CDR3 sequence reads: CASSQGGRYEQYF. CDR3 coding DNA: TGTGCCAGCAGCCAAGGAGGCCGATACGAGCAGTACTTC.

The rearrangement links TRBV4-2 to TRBJ2-3; TRBD2 is a possible D gene (6 bases). V was shortened by 0 bases and J by 0 bases, with 7 bases between the two germline ends. CDR1 is LGHNA and CDR2 is YNFKEQ in the germline V gene. CDR3 length: 15 residues. CDR3 DNA sequence: TGTGCCAGCAGCCAAGAAGGGAGGAGCACAGATACGCAGTATTTT. This gives the protein CASSQEGRSTDTQYF.

About this clone: Other DNA sequences in the sample encode the same CDR3. The chain joins TRBV5-5 to TRBJ2-7, with 9 bases matching TRBD2. The J segment lost 2 bases and the V segment lost 3 bases, leaving 6 bases of the junction unmatched. In germline, CDR1 is SGHKS, CDR2 YYEKEE (reference sequence). The CDR3 loop spans 15 amino acids. This chain's CDR3 is CASSSLAGAPYEQYF. Written as DNA, the CDR3 is TGTGCCAGCAGCTCGTTAGCGGGGGCTCCCTACGAGCAGTACTTC.

The chain joins TRBV6-5 to TRBJ1-2; 8 bases fit TRBD1. The CDR3 consists of 13 residues. Germline V CDR1 and CDR2: MNHEY, SVGAGI. J was trimmed by 4 bases and V by 5 bases; bases with no gene match: 3. The CDR3 loop reads CASSAGGGYGYTF. CDR3 bases: TGTGCCAGCAGTGCAGGGGGCGGCTATGGCTACACCTTC.

This chain connects TRBV5-4 to TRBJ2-7; weak D call: TRBD1 (5 bases). Trimming left V 1 base short and J 6 bases short, with 11 bases between. Germline V gene lookup returns CDR1 SGHNT and CDR2 YYREEE (reference sequence). This CDR3 contains 13 residues. The CDR3 coding sequence is TGTGCCAGCAGCTTGAGGGGCAGCAGCGAGCAGTACTTC. Translation gives CASSLRGSSEQYF.

This clone was seen a handful of times. The chain joins TRBV5-4 to TRBJ2-5, with 7 bases aligning to TRBD2. The germline gives CDR1 SGHNT, CDR2 YYREEE (reference sequence). Trimming cost V 4 bases and J 5 bases; bases outside gene matches: 14. This CDR3 is 16 amino acids long. This CDR3 is CASSTVGREQRETQYF. Written as DNA, the CDR3 is TGTGCCAGCAGCACCGTCGGGCGGGAGCAGCGCGAGACCCAGTACTTC.

This clone was seen just once. The genes are TRBV15 and TRBJ2-3; D is unresolved. The CDR3 loop spans 12 amino acids. V was cut by 5 bases and J by 8 bases, with 11 bases left in between. Germline CDR1 is LNHNV and CDR2 is YYDKDF (reference sequence). CDR3 bases: TGTGCCACCAGCTCCCCCAGCGCTACGCAGTATTTT. As protein: CATSSPSATQYF.

The chain joins TRBV6-1 to TRBJ2-7; the D is unclear. V was cut by 1 base and J by 5 bases, with 6 bases left in between. Germline V gives CDR1 MNHNS, CDR2 SASEGT. The CDR3 is 12 amino acids. The CDR3 loop reads CASSEDRDEQYF. CDR3 nucleotides: TGTGCCAGCAGTGAAGATCGGGACGAGCAGTACTTC.

The rearrangement uses TRBV2 and TRBJ2-7; D gene ambiguous. Germline-derived CDR1 and CDR2 are SNHLY and FYNNEI. Trimming pared 6 bases from V and 5 bases from J, leaving 8 bases between. The CDR3 covers 11 residues. This CDR3 reads CASRGRHEQYF. The CDR3 DNA follows: TGTGCCAGCAGGGGTAGGCACGAGCAGTACTTC.

The chain uses TRBV5-4 and TRBJ2-2; D is possibly TRBD1 (6 bases). The germline V gene has CDR1 SGHNT and CDR2 YYREEE (reference sequence). Trimming stripped 3 bases from V and 0 bases from J, with 12 bases between. This CDR3 contains 16 residues. CDR3 nucleotide sequence: TGTGCCAGCAGCTCTGTGGGACACACGAACACCGGGGAGCTGTTTTTT. Amino acids: CASSSVGHTNTGELFF.

The count of this clone is one. The J gene is TRBJ2-3, the V gene TRBV9; D unclear. The germline V and J ends were trimmed by 0 bases and 2 bases, with 13 bases remaining between them. The CDR3 spans 16 residues. Looked up from germline, CDR1 is SGDLS and CDR2 is YYNGEE. Written as DNA, the CDR3 is TGTGCCAGCAGCGTAGGCGGCAGTGCTAACACAGATACGCAGTATTTT. This sequence encodes CASSVGGSANTDTQYF.

The V and J genes are TRBV29-1 and TRBJ2-7; the D gene is possibly TRBD1 (6 bases). This CDR3 has 14 residues. Germline CDR1 reads SQVTM; CDR2 reads ANQGSEA. V lost 1 base and J lost 0, with 10 bases in between. For the CDR3, the DNA is TGCAGCGTTGAAGGGGAAGGGGGCTCCTACGAGCAGTACTTC. Its translation is CSVEGEGGSYEQYF.

This clone was observed a single time. The rearrangement joins TRBV4-2 to TRBJ2-5; no clear D. CDR1 and CDR2 from the germline V gene are LGHNA and YNFKEQ. Trimming took off 4 bases at V and 0 bases at J, with 18 bases between the two ends. CDR3 size: 17 residues. The CDR3 protein is CASSRGVGQENQETQYF. The CDR3 DNA is TGTGCCAGCAGCCGGGGTGTAGGGCAGGAGAACCAAGAGACCCAGTACTTC.

The chain joins TRBV4-1 to TRBJ2-7; 8 bases are shared with TRBD1. The CDR3 has 15 residues. Germline-derived CDR1 and CDR2 are MGHRA and YSYEKL. V lost 3 bases, J lost 2 bases, and 6 bases stayed unmatched. CDR3 sequence (DNA): TGCGCCAGCAGCCAGGGACAGGAGGGTGCCTACGAGCAGTACTTC. This sequence encodes CASSQGQEGAYEQYF.

The rearrangement joins TRBV10-1 to TRBJ2-3, with D hard to call. Germline CDR1 is WNHNN and CDR2 is SYGVQD (reference sequence). Trimming took off 0 bases at V and 6 bases at J, with 10 bases between the two ends. CDR3 size: 14 residues. Here the CDR3 DNA reads TGCGCCAGCAGTGAGTCGATGCAGGCGGATACGCAGTATTTT. Its translation is CASSESMQADTQYF.

Points on this clone: Other DNA sequences within the sample encode an identical CDR3. The chain uses TRBV2 and TRBJ2-1, with TRBD2 as a possible D gene (5 bases). The V and J ends lost 6 bases and 4 bases respectively, with 13 bases between them. Germline V gene sequence: CDR1 SNHLY, CDR2 FYNNEI. This CDR3 contains 14 residues. The chain's CDR3 is CASREAPSYNEQFF. The CDR3 DNA is TGTGCCAGCAGGGAGGCGCCCTCTTACAATGAGCAGTTCTTC.

The chain employs TRBV27 and TRBJ2-7, with TRBD2 as a possible D gene (5 bases). The germline gives CDR1 MNHEY, CDR2 SMNVEV (reference sequence). Trimming took 2 bases from V and 0 from J, leaving 14 bases between them. The length of the CDR3 is 16 residues. The CDR3 nucleotides are TGTGCCAGCAGTTTAATTCCTCCCGAGGGCTCCTACGAGCAGTACTTC. Its protein is CASSLIPPEGSYEQYF.

The chain is built from TRBV28 and TRBJ2-7, with 7 bases identical to TRBD1. Germline V gene data show CDR1 as MDHEN and CDR2 as SYDVKM. This CDR3 comprises 15 residues. The ends lost 5 bases at V and 5 bases at J; junction bases unmatched: 12. The CDR3, as DNA: TGTGCCAGCAGTCCTCCATTGGGACAGTACAACGAGCAGTACTTC. Protein product: CASSPPLGQYNEQYF.

The J gene is TRBJ2-1, the V gene TRBV29-1; 8 positions agree with TRBD1. CDR1 is SQVTM, CDR2 ANQGSEA, per germline. This CDR3 has 14 residues. The junction had 6 bases not matched to a gene; V was cut back by 3 bases and J by 5 bases. DNA for the CDR3: TGCAGCGTTGAGAAGTCAGGGGGCAACAATGAGCAGTTCTTC. It specifies CSVEKSGGNNEQFF.

This chain connects TRBV5-3 to TRBJ1-1; 8 bases line up with TRBD1. TRBV5-3 is sorted into the ORF group, with uncertain function. With V trimmed by 3 bases and J by 4 bases, 11 bases remained unmatched. The CDR3 runs 16 residues. In DNA form, the CDR3 reads TGTGCCAGAAGCTCGAGAAAACAGGGGGATCGCACTGAAGCTTTCTTT. Translated: CARSSRKQGDRTEAFF.

This chain uses TRBV4-3 with TRBJ1-6; tentatively, D is TRBD1 (5 bases). Germline CDR1 and CDR2: LGHNA and YSLEER. This CDR3 is 17 amino acids long. Deletions cut 0 bases from V and 10 bases from J, with 19 bases between. The DNA of the CDR3 is TGCGCCAGCAGCCAAGATACAGGCCCGACATGGGGATCACCCCTCCACTTT. Protein product: CASSQDTGPTWGSPLHF.

The V and J genes are TRBV6-1 and TRBJ2-3; 15 nucleotides agree with TRBD2. V shed 4 bases and J 2 bases; nucleotides not matched to a gene: 7. CDR1 is MNHNS and CDR2 is SASEGT in the germline V gene. This CDR3 has 18 amino acids. The CDR3 is CASSVPGLAGGSTDTQYF. CDR3 nucleotides: TGTGCCAGCAGTGTACCGGGACTAGCGGGAGGTTCCACAGATACGCAGTATTTT.

The chain recombines TRBV4-3 with TRBJ1-1, with D uncertain. The germline V gene encodes CDR1 LGHNA and CDR2 YSLEER. Trimming stripped 1 base from V and 8 bases from J, with 11 bases between. There are 13 residues in the CDR3. CDR3 protein: CASSQVWQDEAFF. As DNA, the CDR3 is TGCGCCAGCAGCCAAGTTTGGCAGGACGAAGCTTTCTTT.

J is TRBJ2-1 and V is TRBV29-1, with TRBD1 matching 9 bases. The CDR3 runs 15 residues. Germline V lookup: CDR1 SQVTM, CDR2 ANQGSEA. V lost 0 bases and J lost 7; bases outside the gene matches: 7. Written as DNA, the CDR3 is TGCAGCGTTGAAGAGACAGGGGGACAGGTAAATGAGCAGTTCTTC. Encoded protein: CSVEETGGQVNEQFF.

The rearrangement uses TRBV7-9 and TRBJ1-2, with TRBD1 matching over 11 bases. CDR1 is SEHNR and CDR2 is FQNEAQ in the germline V gene (reference sequence). The CDR3 loop spans 17 amino acids. Germline trimming cut 2 bases from V and 8 bases from J; bases unmatched to any gene: 13. The CDR3 nucleotides are TGTGCCAGCAGCTTATGGGACAGGGGGTCGCGAGGCTACGGCTACACCTTC. It codes for CASSLWDRGSRGYGYTF.

The chain joins TRBV14 to TRBJ2-3, with TRBD1 as a possible D gene (5 bases). The CDR3 loop spans 16 amino acids. V lost 1 base and J lost 0, with 11 bases in between. Germline V gene data show CDR1 as SGHDN and CDR2 as FVKESK. The CDR3 is CASSQGGLVSTDTQYF. CDR3 DNA sequence: TGTGCCAGCAGCCAAGGGGGCTTGGTGAGCACAGATACGCAGTATTTT.